The 6 T cell receptor beta chains reported below all come from one sample, sequenced in a study of shared clonotypes between healthy human individuals. Assay used: immunoSEQ multiplex PCR; TCRdb lists only in-frame clones, some missing. Of around 1.5 million clones listed, 98% are singletons. Sample: naive CD4+ T cells sorted from blood. Indicated subset: CD45RA+ positively selected. All receptors come from a man aged 25-40 years in good health.

Worth noting for this clone: The junction shows a germline mismatch at one end, possibly a read error. This rearrangement joins TRBV5-4 to TRBJ2-7, with D maybe TRBD1 (6 bases). The CDR3 consists of 12 residues. The germline gives CDR1 SGHNT, CDR2 YYREEE (reference sequence). The CDR3 reads CASSVPGTTIIF. CDR3 coding DNA: TGTGCCAGCAGCGTGCCCGGGACAACAATCATCTTC.

The gene calls are TRBV7-8 and TRBJ2-7; D remains ambiguous. V dropped 5 bases and J dropped 2 bases, with 10 bases sitting between them. The CDR3 loop spans 13 amino acids. From germline, CDR1 is SGHVS and CDR2 FQNEAQ. CDR3: CASSHGSTYEQYF. The DNA for the CDR3 is TGTGCCAGCAGCCACGGGTCCACCTACGAGCAGTACTTC.

This rearrangement joins TRBV6-1 to TRBJ1-5; D unclear. Trimming pared 3 bases from V and 0 bases from J, leaving 9 bases between. The germline CDR1 and CDR2 sequences are MNHNS and SASEGT. The CDR3 runs to 15 residues. This CDR3 is CASSESRNSNQPQHF. CDR3 sequence (DNA): TGTGCCAGCAGTGAGTCCAGAAATAGCAATCAGCCCCAGCATTTT.

The chain is built from TRBV5-1 and TRBJ2-7; 10 bases line up with TRBD1. The trim removed 3 bases at V and 1 base at J, leaving 4 bases unmatched. This CDR3 has 15 amino acids. Per germline, CDR1 SGHRS and CDR2 YFSETQ. CDR3 DNA: TGCGCCAGCAGCTCGGGGACAGGGGATTCCTACGAGCAGTACTTC. Its translation: CASSSGTGDSYEQYF.

This clone was counted once. The genes are TRBV7-8 and TRBJ1-5; 7 positions agree with TRBD1. V lost 4 bases and J lost 4; bases outside the gene matches: 7. From germline, CDR1 is SGHVS and CDR2 FQNEAQ. The CDR3 covers 15 residues. CDR3 in DNA: TGTGCCAGCAGCTCGCGGGACAGAAGAAATCAGCCCCAGCATTTT. Residues: CASSSRDRRNQPQHF.

This clone was recorded once. This chain joins TRBV4-3 and TRBJ2-5, with 7 positions matching TRBD1. Germline-derived CDR1 and CDR2 are LGHNA and YSLEER. With 2 bases clipped from V and 2 bases from J, the junction kept 11 bases outside the gene matches. This CDR3 is 17 amino acids long. The CDR3 sequence is CASSQRKRTGGQETQYF. The DNA for the CDR3 is TGCGCCAGCAGCCAAAGGAAACGGACAGGAGGACAAGAGACCCAGTACTTC.